This TCR beta chain originates from a study of blood T cell repertoires in COVID-19. Study in general: In each case, the material was cDNA or gDNA derived from T cells, B-cell-depleted T cells, or PBMCs.

Germline V gene data show CDR1 as MNHNY and CDR2 as SVGAGI (reference sequence). V lost 2 bases and J 0 bases, leaving 5 bases between the germline ends. The CDR3 has 14 residues. Sequenced by immunoSEQ multiplex PCR; TCRdb stores in-frame clones only, minus some. The data contain some 110,000 clones, 90% to 95% of them singletons. The chain joins TRBV6-6 to TRBJ2-4; D remains ambiguous. Specimen: peripheral blood. This clonotype was sampled from a man aged 50-60 years with COVID-19, enrolled during active disease. As DNA, the CDR3 is TGTGCCAGCAGTTACATATTAGCCAAAAACATTCAGTACTTC. It specifies CASSYILAKNIQYF.